Below are 17 T cell receptor beta chains sequenced from a single sample in a study of beta chain features in type 1 diabetes (dated by TCRdb to between 2018 and 2020). The library was prepared using the immunoSEQ multiplex PCR assay. The High Capacity cDNA Reverse Transcription Kit was used to reverse transcribe all of the isolated RNA, meaning that expressed TCRB transcripts were what got sequenced. TCRdb obtained this table from immuneACCESS and retained in-frame rearrangements with V and J assigned. These tables miss some clones; where compared with another copy, unresolved V genes account for less than half of the shortfall, and the remainder is unexplained. For this sample there are 350,000 to 450,000 clones; approximately 15% appear just once. Around 0.039% of the sample rests with the top ten. Source material: naive CD4+ T cells from blood. What the cell subset or site label conveys for this sample: true naive CD4+ T cells. Receptor source: a man under 40 in good health.

As regards this clone: The sample carries other DNA sequences with the same CDR3. The genes are TRBV7-9 and TRBJ2-3; D gene uncertain. The CDR3 covers 11 residues. Deletions cut 4 bases from V and 6 bases from J, with 5 bases between. CDR1 is SEHNR, CDR2 FQNEAQ, per germline (reference sequence). The CDR3 DNA sequence: TGTGCCAGCAGCTCCGTGGATACGCAGTATTTT. Protein sequence: CASSSVDTQYF.

This chain joins TRBV5-1 and TRBJ2-5, with D uncertain. Between the trimmed V and J ends, which lost 0 bases and 0 bases, there was a span of 6 bases. The length of the CDR3 is 14 residues. In germline, CDR1 is SGHRS, CDR2 YFSETQ. In nucleotides, the CDR3 is TGCGCCAGCAGCTTGGAAGCCAACCAAGAGACCCAGTACTTC. Its translation is CASSLEANQETQYF.

The CDR3 coding sequence is TGTGCCATCAGTGGGACAGCGGGAAACACCATATATTTT. It translates to CAISGTAGNTIYF. This chain joins TRBV10-3 and TRBJ1-3; weak D call: TRBD1 (6 bases). Trimming took off 4 bases at V and 4 bases at J, with 8 bases between the two ends. Germline V CDR1 and CDR2: ENHRY, SYGVKD. This CDR3 region has 13 residues.

This clone has just a few counts. The J gene is TRBJ1-2, the V gene TRBV7-9; D remains ambiguous. V lost 5 bases and J 13 bases, leaving 5 bases between the germline ends. The CDR3 consists of 8 residues. The germline V gene has CDR1 SEHNR and CDR2 FQNEAQ (reference sequence). CDR3 in DNA: TGTGCCAGCAGCCCCGCCACCTTC. It specifies CASSPATF.

The chain joins TRBV6-5 to TRBJ2-1; tentative D call: TRBD2 (6 bases). Germline lookup yields CDR1 MNHEY and CDR2 SVGAGI. V gave up 5 bases and J gave up 0 bases, with 8 bases separating them. The CDR3 length is 14 residues. In nucleotides, the CDR3 is TGTGCCAGCAGTCGGGAGCCCTCCTACAATGAGCAGTTCTTC. It codes for CASSREPSYNEQFF.

In this sample, this clone turned up many times. The sample contains more than one DNA sequence encoding this CDR3. The chain links TRBV25-1 to TRBJ2-5; TRBD2 matches at 13 bases. This CDR3 is built from 13 residues. V lost 10 bases, J lost 7 bases, and 6 bases stayed unmatched. The germline gives CDR1 MGHDK, CDR2 SYGVNS. Written as DNA, the CDR3 is TGTGCCACAAGACTAGCGGGAGGTGTGACCCAGTACTTC. Encoded protein: CATRLAGGVTQYF.

The chain has TRBV7-2 and TRBJ1-1; D might be TRBD1 (6 bases). Germline-derived CDR1 and CDR2 are SGHTA and FQGNSA. CDR3 length: 13 amino acids. With 4 bases removed from V and 6 bases from J, the gap between germline ends came to 12 bases. In nucleotides, the CDR3 is TGTGCCAGCAGCTGGTACAGGGCTGCTGAAGCTTTCTTT. Translation gives CASSWYRAAEAFF.

This clone has only a few counts. The chain uses TRBV27 and TRBJ2-5; D is possibly TRBD2 (6 bases). V lost 7 bases, J lost 1 base, and 19 bases lay in between. The CDR3 sequence is 16 residues long. CDR1 MNHEY and CDR2 SMNVEV come from the germline V gene (reference sequence). CDR3 protein: CASTVRGSGGQETQYF. The CDR3 region has the DNA TGTGCCAGCACCGTAAGGGGTAGCGGTGGCCAAGAGACCCAGTACTTC.

This clone was seen only a few times. The V and J genes are TRBV14 and TRBJ2-5, with D possibly being TRBD2 (5 bases). From germline, CDR1 is SGHDN and CDR2 FVKESK. This CDR3 comprises 14 residues. Trimming left V 4 bases short and J 1 base short, with 10 bases between. The CDR3 DNA is TGTGCCAGCAGCCCGAGGCTAGCCCAAGAGACCCAGTACTTC. Encoded protein: CASSPRLAQETQYF.

The chain uses TRBV7-8 and TRBJ2-2; 15 bases agree with TRBD2. Germline V lookup: CDR1 SGHVS, CDR2 FQNEAQ. The CDR3 consists of 17 residues. After removal of 6 bases from V and 7 bases from J, the junction contained 9 bases not matched to a gene. CDR3 DNA: TGTGCCAGCAGTTCCCGTGCGGGACTAGCGGGAGGCGGGGAGCTGTTTTTT. This translates into CASSSRAGLAGGGELFF.

The genes are TRBV9 and TRBJ2-7, with D unclear. Between the trimmed V and J ends, which lost 6 bases and 9 bases, there was a span of 16 bases. The CDR3 has 12 amino acids. Germline V gene lookup returns CDR1 SGDLS and CDR2 YYNGEE. This chain's CDR3 is CASNLNHPRQYV. CDR3 bases: TGTGCCAGCAACCTCAACCATCCTCGGCAGTACGTC.

In its sample, this clone was seen a few times. V and J are TRBV18 and TRBJ1-2; D is perhaps TRBD1 (5 bases). The V end lost 0 bases, the J end lost 4 bases, and 6 bases lay between the germline ends. The CDR3 has 13 amino acids. Germline V CDR1 and CDR2: KGHSH, LQKENI. The CDR3 sequence: CASSPPGAYGYTF. CDR3 in DNA: TGTGCCAGCTCACCACCCGGGGCCTATGGCTACACCTTC.

This clone was picked up a small number of times. The V gene is TRBV7-9, the J gene TRBJ2-1; D unclear. This CDR3 is built from 16 residues. In germline, CDR1 is SEHNR, CDR2 FQNEAQ (reference sequence). The V end lost 4 bases, the J end lost 0 bases, and 13 bases lay between the germline ends. DNA of the CDR3: TGTGCCAGCAGCTCTGTAAGCGTGAGCTCCTACAATGAGCAGTTCTTC. Encoded protein: CASSSVSVSSYNEQFF.

The chain carries TRBV7-9 and TRBJ2-7, with 10 bases that match TRBD1. The germline gives CDR1 SEHNR, CDR2 FQNEAQ (reference sequence). J lost 5 bases, V lost 1 base, and 5 bases had no gene match. The CDR3 has 15 amino acids. The CDR3 sequence is CASSLVGTGADEQYF. CDR3 nucleotide sequence: TGTGCCAGCAGCTTAGTTGGGACAGGGGCCGACGAGCAGTACTTC.

This clone was detected a few times. The CDR3 DNA follows: TGTGCCAGCAGTTCCCGGACAGGGGTAAACATTCAGTACTTC. Translation: CASSSRTGVNIQYF. V and J are TRBV6-6 and TRBJ2-4, with 9 nucleotides matching TRBD1. Germline-derived CDR1 and CDR2 are MNHNY and SVGAGI (reference sequence). CDR3 length equals 14 residues. V lost 4 bases and J lost 6; bases outside the gene matches: 4.

This chain links TRBV4-2 with TRBJ1-2; D gene ambiguous. V gave up 0 bases and J gave up 2 bases, with 7 bases separating them. This CDR3 spans 14 amino acids. The germline V gene encodes CDR1 LGHNA and CDR2 YNFKEQ. The CDR3 loop is CASSQDAANYGYTF. The CDR3 nucleotides read TGTGCCAGCAGCCAAGATGCAGCGAACTATGGCTACACCTTC.

The gene calls are TRBV9 and TRBJ2-7, with 8 bases matching TRBD2. V shed 3 bases, J shed 8 bases, and the junction held 13 bases outside the gene matches. CDR1 and CDR2 (germline): SGDLS, YYNGEE. The CDR3 spans 15 residues. The CDR3 coding sequence is TGTGCCAGCAGCGCCTTAGCGGGGCCGGCTACGAAGCAGTACTTC. Protein product: CASSALAGPATKQYF.